This record concerns one TCR beta chain sequence. A sample-barcoded 5' primer and a J-beta primer mix were used in a second PCR of roughly 6 to 11 cycles. TCRdb used MiXCR to reprocess the 5' RACE reads, holding one entry per CDR3 protein. The sample has 2 million or so distinct CDR3 sequences; roughly 52% are singletons. This CDR3 comprises 19 residues. Deletions cut 2 bases from V and 7 bases from J, with 29 bases between. Germline lookup yields CDR1 MGHRA and CDR2 YSYEKL. This sample is drawn from a study of blood T cells in healthy people across ages. The chain carries TRBV4-1 and TRBJ1-1; possible D gene TRBD1, 6 bases. This sequence was found in a woman aged 40 to 50 in good health. Sequenced input: blood. DNA for the CDR3: TGCGCCAGCAGCCAAAAGTCCCGATCCGGACAGCCGTTGAGATGTGAAGCTTTCTTT. Its translation: CASSQKSRSGQPLRCEAFF.